The sequence of this T cell receptor (beta chain) was determined in a study of blood T cell repertoires in COVID-19. In the authors' methods: By means of reference gene primer amplification, nucleated cell counts were estimated. Generated by immunoSEQ multiplex PCR, the TCRdb table keeps only in-frame clones and is missing some. Clonal size and the V and J genes are those of that table, whereas D and trimming came from the DNA. The sample records approximately 190,000 clones, around 83% being singletons. This clone was picked up one time. V lost 2 bases and J lost 3, with 7 bases in between. Germline CDR1 reads LGHDT; CDR2 reads YNNKEL (reference sequence). The CDR3 loop spans 13 amino acids.

This TCR was sampled from a woman between 40 and 50 years old with acute or convalescent COVID-19. Sequencing used peripheral blood. The chain has TRBV3-1 (or the pseudogene TRBV3-2) and TRBJ1-2, with D unclear. CDR3 nucleotides: TGTGCCAGCAGCCAATCAGACTACTATGGCTACACCTTC. Its protein is CASSQSDYYGYTF.